Included here is one T cell receptor beta chain sequence, with context. The data derive from a study of T cell changes during pregnancy in multiple sclerosis. CDR1 is LNHDA and CDR2 is SQIVND in the germline V gene (reference sequence). CDR3 size: 14 residues. The V gene end was trimmed by 4 bases and the J gene end by 7 bases; junction bases not matched to a gene: 8. Clones were read by immunoSEQ multiplex PCR, and TCRdb kept only the in-frame ones, dropping some. The table has fewer than 40,000 clones, around 91% seen once; the top ten hold 0.47%. The chain uses TRBV19 and TRBJ1-2; TRBD1 agrees at 8 bases. The receptor was derived from a female donor in good health, enrolled as a control in a pregnancy study. The sample consisted of CD4+ T cells from peripheral blood mononuclear cells, taken in the second trimester of pregnancy. The CDR3 here is CASSRQGAALGYTF. The CDR3 DNA follows: TGTGCCAGTAGTAGGCAGGGGGCAGCCCTTGGCTACACCTTC.